These T cell receptor beta chains were read from a single sample in a study of blood T cell repertoires in COVID-19. TCRdb keeps only in-frame clones here, not all; method: immunoSEQ multiplex PCR. The repertoire includes 130,000 to 150,000 clones, 80% of them detected once, and approximately 3.6% sits in the top ten. Sequencing was performed on peripheral blood. These receptors were collected from a man in his 70s who had recovered from COVID-19. CDR3s include the opening cysteine and the closing phenylalanine or tryptophan. A D gene is named only where the DNA matches it firmly. The size entry is marked missing in some rows and otherwise reads once, few, many or a size class.

few	TRBD2	TRBV29-1	TRBJ2-5	CSVLAGGQETQYF	TGCAGCGTCCTAGCGGGAGGCCAGGAGACCCAGTACTTC
NA	TRBD1	TRBV5-1	TRBJ2-3	CASSSTGAADTQYF	TGCGCCAGCAGCTCGACAGGGGCCGCAGATACGCAGTATTTT
NA	TRBD2	TRBV15	TRBJ2-2	CATSNPSGLNTGELFF	TGTGCCACCAGCAATCCTAGCGGGTTAAACACCGGGGAGCTGTTTTTT
NA	NA	TRBV4-1	TRBJ1-2	CASSPGANYGYTF	TGCGCCAGCAGCCCCGGGGCTAACTATGGCTACACCTTC
NA	NA	TRBV5-5	TRBJ1-3	CASSSFNPGAGNTIYF	TGTGCCAGCAGCTCCTTCAACCCAGGGGCTGGAAACACCATATATTTT
NA	TRBD1	TRBV30	TRBJ1-5	CAWSPRTGDQPQHF	TGTGCCTGGAGCCCCCGGACAGGAGATCAGCCCCAGCATTTT
once	NA	TRBV6-5	TRBJ1-1	CASSLQGAVDAFF	TGTGCCAGCAGTCTACAAGGGGCTGTTGATGCTTTCTTT
few	TRBD2	TRBV6-2/TRBV6-3	TRBJ2-3	CASSWTSGSTDTQYF	TGTGCCAGCAGTTGGACTAGCGGGAGCACAGATACGCAGTATTTT
NA	NA	TRBV7-3	TRBJ2-7	CASSRGLSYEQYF	TGTGCCAGCAGCCGGGGACTTTCCTACGAGCAGTACTTC
NA	NA	TRBV9	TRBJ1-2	CASRKGGSEDYGYTF	TGTGCCAGCAGAAAAGGCGGGTCAGAAGACTATGGCTACACCTTC
NA	NA	TRBV18	TRBJ2-5	CASSPRRDVETQYF	TGTGCCAGCTCACCACGGCGGGACGTTGAGACCCAGTACTTC
few	TRBD2	TRBV4-1	TRBJ2-1	CASSPAAGGTYNEQFF	TGCGCCAGCAGCCCTGCAGCGGGAGGAACCTACAATGAGCAGTTCTTC
NA	TRBD2	TRBV6-5	TRBJ2-1	CASAREAYNEQFF	TGTGCCAGCGCGCGGGAGGCCTACAATGAGCAGTTCTTC
once	NA	TRBV4-2	TRBJ2-7	CASSQDPTGFYEQYF	TGTGCCAGCAGCCAAGACCCTACAGGGTTCTACGAGCAGTACTTC
NA	NA	TRBV7-8	TRBJ2-7	CASSLDGTAGLSYEQYF	TGTGCCAGCAGCTTAGACGGTACAGCGGGTCTATCTTACGAGCAGTACTTC
NA	TRBD1	TRBV2	TRBJ2-7	CASSRQGSSYEQYF	TGTGCCAGCTCTAGACAGGGATCCTCCTACGAGCAGTACTTC
NA	TRBD2	TRBV18	TRBJ2-5	CASSPREGEKTQYF	TGTGCCAGCTCTCCCCGGGAGGGGGAGAAGACCCAGTACTTC
few	NA	TRBV2	TRBJ1-1	CASRDEVGTEAFF	TGTGCCAGCAGAGATGAAGTCGGCACTGAAGCTTTCTTT
once	TRBD2	TRBV5-1	TRBJ2-1	CASSLGVAGSNEQFF	TGCGCCAGCAGCCTGGGAGTAGCGGGATCGAATGAGCAGTTCTTC
NA	NA	TRBV6-5	TRBJ1-3	CASSTYNSGNTIYF	TGTGCCAGCAGCACGTACAACTCTGGAAACACCATATATTTT
NA	TRBD1	TRBV6-5	TRBJ1-4	CASSQTGESEKLFF	TGTGCCAGCAGCCAGACAGGGGAAAGCGAAAAACTGTTTTTT
NA	TRBD1	TRBV6-2/TRBV6-3	TRBJ1-2	CASSTRTGNYGYTF	TGTGCCAGCAGTACCCGGACAGGGAACTATGGCTACACCTTC
NA	NA	TRBV30	TRBJ2-7	CASNSVGVGEQYF	TGTGCCTCTAACTCAGTAGGAGTGGGCGAGCAGTACTTC
NA	TRBD2	TRBV7-6	TRBJ2-1	CASSLATSGSSNEQFF	TGTGCCAGCAGCTTAGCGACTAGCGGGAGTAGCAATGAGCAGTTCTTC
NA	TRBD2	TRBV6-5	TRBJ2-3	CASSQASGRRTQYF	TGTGCCAGCAGCCAAGCTAGCGGGAGACGTACGCAGTATTTT
NA	TRBD1	TRBV9	TRBJ2-5	CASSKRDREKETQYF	TGTGCCAGCAGCAAGCGGGACAGGGAGAAAGAGACCCAGTACTTC
NA	NA	TRBV24-1	TRBJ2-3	CATSTTGGDTDTQYF	TGTGCCACCAGTACTACAGGCGGAGACACAGATACGCAGTATTTT
once	TRBD2	TRBV11-2	TRBJ2-2	CASSPHTSASNTGELFF	TGTGCCAGCAGCCCACATACTAGCGCCTCGAACACCGGGGAGCTGTTTTTT
NA	NA	TRBV19	TRBJ2-1	CASRRQESYLGEQFF	TGTGCCAGTAGGAGACAGGAATCCTACTTGGGTGAGCAGTTCTTC
NA	TRBD1	TRBV12-3/TRBV12-4	TRBJ2-3	CAIGGQALDTQYF	TGTGCCATCGGCGGACAGGCACTTGATACGCAGTATTTT
NA	NA	TRBV5-6	TRBJ1-2	CASSLRQVSHGYTF	TGTGCCAGCAGCTTGAGACAGGTCTCACATGGCTACACCTTC
NA	NA	TRBV29-1	TRBJ2-2	CSVLVNGELFF	TGCAGCGTTTTAGTTAACGGGGAGCTGTTTTTT
NA	NA	TRBV30	TRBJ1-6	CAWRFGGRERSSPLHF	TGTGCCTGGAGGTTTGGGGGCAGGGAAAGGAGTTCACCCCTCCACTTT
many	TRBD1	TRBV2	TRBJ1-5	CASSGDRGGDNQPQHF	TGTGCCAGCAGTGGGGACAGGGGGGGAGACAATCAGCCCCAGCATTTT
NA	TRBD2	TRBV5-5	TRBJ2-5	CASSHRRLAGERETQYF	TGTGCCAGCAGCCACAGGAGACTAGCGGGAGAGCGAGAGACCCAGTACTTC
few	NA	TRBV2	TRBJ1-2	CASYLTLAYGYTF	TGTGCCAGCTATTTGACACTCGCCTATGGCTACACCTTC
few	NA	TRBV5-5	TRBJ2-5	CASSLAQIQETQYF	TGTGCCAGCAGCTTGGCACAGATCCAAGAGACCCAGTACTTC
NA	NA	TRBV4-1	TRBJ2-7	CASSQGDGRGGGHEQYF	TGCGCCAGCAGCCAAGGCGACGGGAGAGGTGGTGGGCACGAGCAGTACTTC
NA	NA	TRBV4-2	TRBJ2-2	CASGALGVNTGELFF	TGTGCCAGCGGCGCTTTAGGGGTGAACACCGGGGAGCTGTTTTTT
NA	NA	TRBV6-4	TRBJ2-1	CASSDFNNEQFF	TGTGCCAGCAGTGACTTTAACAATGAGCAGTTCTTC
NA	NA	TRBV12-3/TRBV12-4	TRBJ1-6	CASSLRRDSPLHF	TGTGCCAGCAGTTTGCGACGGGATTCACCCCTCCACTTT
NA	NA	TRBV10-1	TRBJ2-5	CASSEPGSGETQYF	TGCGCCAGCAGTGAACCCGGGAGCGGGGAGACCCAGTACTTC
NA	NA	TRBV5-1	TRBJ1-6	CASSLLARENSPLHF	TGCGCCAGCAGCTTGTTGGCCAGGGAAAATTCACCCCTCCACTTT
NA	TRBD1	TRBV5-1	TRBJ2-1	CASSFGQGMVRNNEQFF	TGCGCCAGCAGCTTTGGACAGGGGATGGTACGCAACAATGAGCAGTTCTTC
NA	NA	TRBV18	TRBJ1-4	CASSSGAQGFNEKLFF	TGTGCCAGCTCATCCGGAGCACAGGGTTTTAATGAAAAACTGTTTTTT
NA	NA	TRBV2	TRBJ2-7	CASSGFGLGEQYF	TGTGCCAGCAGTGGGTTCGGGTTGGGCGAGCAGTACTTC
NA	NA	TRBV6-2/TRBV6-3	TRBJ2-7	CASSYRDMWGQPSYEQYF	TGTGCCAGCAGTTATCGGGATATGTGGGGGCAACCATCCTACGAGCAGTACTTC
NA	TRBD1	TRBV30	TRBJ1-4	CAWSRDRGTVEKLFF	TGTGCCTGGAGTAGGGACCGCGGGACAGTAGAAAAACTGTTTTTT